Listed below are T cell receptor beta chains from one sample, sequenced in a study of shared clonotypes between healthy human individuals. Repertoires were generated with immunoSEQ multiplex PCR, while TCRdb's copy carries only in-frame clones and drops some. This table holds under 1,100,000 clones, about 75% found once. The specimen sequenced was memory CD4+ T cells sorted from blood. These receptor sequences come from a man aged 18 to 29 in good health. Both conserved end residues are trimmed from each CDR3. The D gene is left open where the match is weak. Rows give clone size only sometimes, using once, few, many, or a class for an expanded clone.

D: NA; J: TRBJ1-1; size: NA; V: TRBV5-1; CDR3: ASRRQQNTEAF
D: TRBD1; J: TRBJ1-1; size: once; V: TRBV7-8; CDR3: ASRKGAMNTEAF
D: NA; J: TRBJ2-3; size: NA; V: TRBV29-1; CDR3: SVEWWGSTDTQY
D: NA; J: TRBJ2-3; size: once; V: TRBV5-1; CDR3: ASSFGLTADTQY
D: NA; J: TRBJ2-7; size: NA; V: TRBV5-1; CDR3: ASSWDREQY
D: TRBD2; J: TRBJ2-5; size: NA; V: TRBV29-1; CDR3: SVGAGGEETQY
D: TRBD1; J: TRBJ2-2; size: few; V: TRBV28; CDR3: ASSSQGAGTGELF
D: NA; J: TRBJ1-1; size: NA; V: TRBV6-1; CDR3: ASSDWQGVIL
D: NA; J: TRBJ1-4; size: few; V: TRBV29-1; CDR3: SVGGRKNEKLF
D: NA; J: TRBJ2-7; size: few; V: TRBV10-2; CDR3: ASTRLVGVGEQY
D: NA; J: TRBJ1-2; size: NA; V: TRBV19; CDR3: ASSPFATNYGYT
D: NA; J: TRBJ2-5; size: NA; V: TRBV5-4; CDR3: ASSFQGETQY
D: NA; J: TRBJ1-1; size: NA; V: TRBV5-4; CDR3: ASSSGRERNTEAF
D: TRBD1; J: TRBJ2-7; size: few; V: TRBV5-6; CDR3: ASSRDRGYEQY
D: TRBD2; J: TRBJ2-7; size: NA; V: TRBV5-6; CDR3: ASSPGLAGSYEQY
D: TRBD2; J: TRBJ2-5; size: NA; V: TRBV7-7; CDR3: ASSLYPETSGTGGPQY
D: NA; J: TRBJ1-6; size: NA; V: TRBV30; CDR3: AWTSGAPSPLH
D: TRBD1; J: TRBJ2-7; size: NA; V: TRBV15; CDR3: ATSRETGYEQY
D: NA; J: TRBJ1-1; size: NA; V: TRBV18; CDR3: ASSLEGVMNTEAF
D: NA; J: TRBJ2-5; size: NA; V: TRBV6-1; CDR3: ASSDRGGGRWETQY
D: NA; J: TRBJ2-1; size: few; V: TRBV7-2; CDR3: ASGARGNEQF
D: TRBD2; J: TRBJ2-7; size: NA; V: TRBV11-2; CDR3: ASSLLGTSGLEQY
D: TRBD2; J: TRBJ2-2; size: NA; V: TRBV7-2; CDR3: ASSSGLVNTGELF
D: NA; J: TRBJ1-1; size: few; V: TRBV10-3; CDR3: AISDTIANTEAF
D: NA; J: TRBJ2-3; size: NA; V: TRBV25-1; CDR3: ASSESSISGSPGNTQY
D: TRBD1; J: TRBJ2-1; size: NA; V: TRBV5-1; CDR3: ASSLWIRQGLDANEQF
D: TRBD2; J: TRBJ2-1; size: NA; V: TRBV10-3; CDR3: AISRVAGDNEQF
D: TRBD1; J: TRBJ2-5; size: NA; V: TRBV2; CDR3: AIKPGQGAETQY
D: TRBD1; J: TRBJ1-2; size: NA; V: TRBV6-1; CDR3: ASSEGVGGLANYGYT
D: NA; J: TRBJ1-2; size: once; V: TRBV28; CDR3: ASSLRQVYGYT
D: NA; J: TRBJ2-3; size: few; V: TRBV2; CDR3: ASSESPARADTQY
D: TRBD1; J: TRBJ2-2; size: NA; V: TRBV11-2; CDR3: ASSSGQGARYTGELF
D: TRBD1; J: TRBJ1-2; size: NA; V: TRBV10-1; CDR3: ASSESPGQGRYGYT
D: TRBD1; J: TRBJ2-7; size: NA; V: TRBV10-3; CDR3: AAGTAYEQY
D: TRBD2; J: TRBJ2-3; size: NA; V: TRBV5-1; CDR3: ASSLSSGRGDTQY
D: NA; J: TRBJ1-2; size: NA; V: TRBV4-2; CDR3: ASSQDVTVNYGYT
D: TRBD1; J: TRBJ2-1; size: few; V: TRBV7-2; CDR3: ASSLDRGGEQF
D: NA; J: TRBJ1-1; size: NA; V: TRBV28; CDR3: ASSLRQQINTEAF
D: NA; J: TRBJ1-3; size: NA; V: TRBV11-3; CDR3: ASSFPVGNTIY